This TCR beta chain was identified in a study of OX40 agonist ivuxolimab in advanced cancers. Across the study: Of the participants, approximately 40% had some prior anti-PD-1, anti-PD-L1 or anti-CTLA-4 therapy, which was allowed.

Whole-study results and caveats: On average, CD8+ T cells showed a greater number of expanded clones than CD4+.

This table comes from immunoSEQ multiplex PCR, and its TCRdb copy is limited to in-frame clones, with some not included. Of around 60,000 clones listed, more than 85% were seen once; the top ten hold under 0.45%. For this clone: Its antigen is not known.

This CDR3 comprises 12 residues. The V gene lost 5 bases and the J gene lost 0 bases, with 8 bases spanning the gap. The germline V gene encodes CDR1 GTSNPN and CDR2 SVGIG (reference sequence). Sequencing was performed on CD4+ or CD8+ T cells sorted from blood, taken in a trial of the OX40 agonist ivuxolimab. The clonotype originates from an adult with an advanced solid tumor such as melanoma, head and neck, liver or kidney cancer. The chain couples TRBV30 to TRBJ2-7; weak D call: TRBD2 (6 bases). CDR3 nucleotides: TGTGCCTGGGCTAGCGACTCCTACGAGCAGTACTTC. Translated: CAWASDSYEQYF.